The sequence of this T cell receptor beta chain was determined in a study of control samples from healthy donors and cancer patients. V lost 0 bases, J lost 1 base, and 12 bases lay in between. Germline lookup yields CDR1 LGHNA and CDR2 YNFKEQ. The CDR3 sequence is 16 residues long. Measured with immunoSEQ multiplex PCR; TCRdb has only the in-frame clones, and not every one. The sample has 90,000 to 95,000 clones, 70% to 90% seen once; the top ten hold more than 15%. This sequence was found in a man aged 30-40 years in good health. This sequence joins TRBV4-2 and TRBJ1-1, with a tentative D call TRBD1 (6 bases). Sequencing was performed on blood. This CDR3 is CASSQDPGAGNTEAFF. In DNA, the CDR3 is TGTGCCAGCAGCCAAGATCCGGGGGCTGGGAACACTGAAGCTTTCTTT.